This record covers a single T cell receptor (beta chain). A junction boundary mismatches the germline segment, possibly from a read error. The table came from immunoSEQ multiplex PCR; TCRdb's copy has only in-frame clones and leaves some out. The profile covers about 130,000 clones, with approximately 92% appearing a single time and roughly 2.5% taken by the ten largest. This entry is derived from a study of control samples from healthy donors and cancer patients. This TCR was sampled from a man between 35 and 55 years old in good health. The sequencing input was blood.

The CDR3 spells CAGRSTQGYTEAFF. The CDR3 coding sequence is TGTGCCGGGAGATCGACCCAGGGATACACTGAAGCTTTCTTT. The chain couples TRBV30 to TRBJ1-1, with a possible D match to TRBD1 (5 bases). Germline V gene data show CDR1 as GTSNPN and CDR2 as SVGIG (reference sequence). The CDR3 spans 14 residues.